This is a list of T cell receptor beta chains from one sample in a study of T cells in Graves' hyperthyroidism and ophthalmopathy. TCRdb re-analysed the multiplex PCR reads in MiXCR, keeping a single row per CDR3 protein. The sample contains about 700,000 distinct CDR3 sequences, approximately 15% of which appear only once. Sequenced sample: blood. Every receptor here comes from a young woman with Graves' hyperthyroidism. Both conserved end residues are part of each CDR3. The D gene is left open where the match is weak. Some rows have no size entry. The others give once, few or many, or a class for an expanded clone.

clone size,J gene,D gene,V gene,CDR3 DNA,CDR3 protein
many,TRBJ2-7,TRBD1,TRBV14,TGTGCCAGCAGCCGTAGAATGGGACAGTTGTCCTACGAGCAGTACTTC,CASSRRMGQLSYEQYF
many,TRBJ2-2,TRBD2,TRBV2,TGTGCCAGCCAACTAGCGGGAGGATTGAACACCGGGGAGCTGTTTTTT,CASQLAGGLNTGELFF
many,TRBJ2-3,TRBD1,TRBV11-2,TGTGCCAGCAGCTCTGGGACAGGGGGCGCGACAGATACGCAGTATTTT,CASSSGTGGATDTQYF
few,TRBJ2-2,-,TRBV19,TGTGCCAGTAGCCTTAGCGACGCCGGGGAGCTGTTTTTT,CASSLSDAGELFF
many,TRBJ2-5,-,TRBV18,TGTGCCAGCTCACCAATCCCACCCGTAGGGGGGCAAGAGACCCAGTACTTC,CASSPIPPVGGQETQYF
many,TRBJ2-2,-,TRBV5-8,TGTGCCAGCAGCTTGGGTTTTACAGAGACCGGGGAGCTGTTTTTT,CASSLGFTETGELFF
many,TRBJ1-1,TRBD1,TRBV9,TGTGCCAGCAGCGCGACAGGGGGACTGAACACTGAAGCTTTCTTT,CASSATGGLNTEAFF
many,TRBJ1-6,-,TRBV7-2,TGTGCCAGCAGCTTACGTTTCAGTTCACCCCTCCACTTT,CASSLRFSSPLHF
many,TRBJ2-1,TRBD2,TRBV3-1,TGTGCCAGCAGCCCCCGGGAGGGCTACAATGAGCAGTTCTTC,CASSPREGYNEQFF
many,TRBJ2-7,-,TRBV13,TGTGCCAGCAGCCCTGCCGGACGCGGGTACTACGAGCAGTACTTC,CASSPAGRGYYEQYF
few,TRBJ1-5,TRBD1,TRBV20-1,TGCAGTGCTAGAGATGCGGACAGGGTAGGTTTAAGCAATCAGCCCCAGCATTTT,CSARDADRVGLSNQPQHF
-,TRBJ2-2,TRBD1,TRBV4-3,TGCGCCAGCAGCCAAGATCCGGGACAGTCAACGACCGGGGAGCTGTTTTTT,CASSQDPGQSTTGELFF
once,TRBJ2-7,TRBD2,TRBV2,TGTGCCAGCAGTAACGAACCGGGACTAGCGGGAGTCGAGCAGTACTTC,CASSNEPGLAGVEQYF
-,TRBJ1-6,-,TRBV6-4,TGTGCCAGCAGTGACTCCCCGGACATTACTAATTCACCCCTCCACTTT,CASSDSPDITNSPLHF
few,TRBJ1-4,-,TRBV20-1,TGCAGTGCTAGAGGGGGTCCTGGGGAAAAACTGTTTTTT,CSARGGPGEKLFF
many,TRBJ1-1,-,TRBV11-3,TGTGCCAGCAGCTTAAAAAGGTCCACGTTACGGAAAGCTTTCTTT,CASSLKRSTLRKAFF
-,TRBJ1-5,-,TRBV6-1,TGTGCCAGCAGTGAGAATCCCGATATGCGGCCGGGGGGCAATCAGCCCCAGCATTTT,CASSENPDMRPGGNQPQHF
many,TRBJ1-2,TRBD1,TRBV7-2,TGTGCCAGCAGCCCCATCGGACAGGGGGGCGGCTACACCTTC,CASSPIGQGGGYTF
few,TRBJ2-1,TRBD2,TRBV7-6,TGTGCCAGCAGCTTACGATTATACGGACTAGCGTCCTACAATGAGCAGTTCTTC,CASSLRLYGLASYNEQFF
few,TRBJ1-4,TRBD1,TRBV7-2,TGTGCCAGCAGCTTAGCAGGGGGCGCACGTGAAAAACTGTTTTTT,CASSLAGGAREKLFF
few,TRBJ2-5,-,TRBV13,TGTGCCAGCAGCTTCGGAACCGGACCGGGGGCCCAGTACTTC,CASSFGTGPGAQYF
-,TRBJ2-2,-,TRBV5-6,TGTGCCAGCAGCTTGACCCGGGGCGGGAACACCGGGGAGCTGTTTTTT,CASSLTRGGNTGELFF
-,TRBJ2-3,-,TRBV10-3,TGTGCCATCAGTGATCGGCCCAGGGGCACAGATACGCAGTATTTT,CAISDRPRGTDTQYF
few,TRBJ2-3,TRBD1,TRBV20-1,TGCAGTGCAACGACCGGGACAGGGGGCATAGATACGCAGTATTTT,CSATTGTGGIDTQYF
-,TRBJ2-7,TRBD1,TRBV28,TGTGCCAGCTTAGGACAGGGCTTGGGGCAGTACTTC,CASLGQGLGQYF
many,TRBJ1-1,-,TRBV6-2/TRBV6-3,TGTGCCAGCAGTTACTCGATAGGTTCGGGAAAGCCCATGAACACTGAAGCTTTCTTT,CASSYSIGSGKPMNTEAFF
-,TRBJ2-7,-,TRBV10-3,TGTGCCATCAGTGACGGAGCCTACGAGCAGTACTTC,CAISDGAYEQYF
few,TRBJ2-7,-,TRBV18,TGTGCCAGCTCACCACAACAGGGAGCGGACGAGCAGTACTTC,CASSPQQGADEQYF
many,TRBJ2-7,TRBD2,TRBV27,TGTGCCAGCAGCTTATCGGGGGGATCCTACGAGCAGTACTTC,CASSLSGGSYEQYF
many,TRBJ1-1,-,TRBV7-9,TGTGCCAGCAGGCCCCGGCAGTACCCAGAAGCTTTCTTT,CASRPRQYPEAFF
few,TRBJ1-2,-,TRBV6-1,TGTGCCAGCAGCACCATGGGCGCTACCGCGAAGGGCTACACCTTC,CASSTMGATAKGYTF
few,TRBJ2-7,-,TRBV2,TGTGCCAGCACCGGGGGAAACTACGGGCAGTACTTC,CASTGGNYGQYF
-,TRBJ2-2,-,TRBV12-3/TRBV12-4,TGTGCCAGCAACTCAATTGGGGAGCTGTTTTTT,CASNSIGELFF
-,TRBJ2-7,-,TRBV10-3,TGTGCCATCAGTGAGTCGAGGGAACGCGACGAGCAGTACTTC,CAISESRERDEQYF
many,TRBJ2-7,TRBD2,TRBV2,TGTGCCAGCAGTGTAGAACGGGAGGGTACCGGTAACGAGCAGTACTTC,CASSVEREGTGNEQYF
-,TRBJ1-4,-,TRBV11-3,TGTGCCAGCAGCTTAGGGATACGGGGACTGCAGGATGAAAAACTGTTTTTT,CASSLGIRGLQDEKLFF
few,TRBJ1-1,-,TRBV6-1,TGTGCCAGTTACAGGAGCATGAACACTGAAGCTTTCTTT,CASYRSMNTEAFF
many,TRBJ1-5,-,TRBV24-1,TGTGCCACCAGTGACACCCGGGTGAATCAGCCCCAGCATTTT,CATSDTRVNQPQHF
few,TRBJ2-1,-,TRBV27,TGTGCCAGCAGCGATTTGGGGGGAGTTGAGCAGTTCTTC,CASSDLGGVEQFF
many,TRBJ1-2,-,TRBV7-8,TGTGCCAGCAGCCCCATCGGTGGGGGCGCGAACTATGGCTACACCTTC,CASSPIGGGANYGYTF
few,TRBJ1-3,-,TRBV20-1,TGCAGTGCTCCGCGTCCCAGTGGAAACACCATATATTTT,CSAPRPSGNTIYF
-,TRBJ2-1,-,TRBV20-1,TGCAGTGCTACGGACAGCGGAGATGAGCAGTTCTTC,CSATDSGDEQFF
-,TRBJ2-3,-,TRBV6-1,TGTGCCAGCAGTGAACGGGTGCGGAGCACAGATACGCAGTATTTT,CASSERVRSTDTQYF
many,TRBJ2-1,-,TRBV9,TGTGCCAGCAGCGTAGTGTCTGTTACCCACAATGAGCAGTTCTTC,CASSVVSVTHNEQFF
many,TRBJ2-3,-,TRBV27,TGTGCCAGCAGTTTATTGGGCAGGGCCAGCACAGATACGCAGTATTTT,CASSLLGRASTDTQYF
few,TRBJ2-7,TRBD2,TRBV10-3,TGTGCCATCCGTGACGGGGCTAGCGGATTCTACGAGCAGTACTTC,CAIRDGASGFYEQYF
many,TRBJ2-7,TRBD1,TRBV20-1,TGCAGTGCTCCCGACAAGACAGGGGGGGAGCAGTACTTC,CSAPDKTGGEQYF
-,TRBJ1-4,-,TRBV27,TGTGCCAGCAGTTTATTGCAAGGATGGGGTGAAAAACTGTTTTTT,CASSLLQGWGEKLFF
-,TRBJ2-1,-,TRBV3-1,TGTGCCAGCACCCTAGAGGGGACGGCGTTCTTC,CASTLEGTAFF
few,TRBJ2-7,-,TRBV25-1,TGTGCCAGCAGCACCATAATGGGCTACGAGCAGTACTTC,CASSTIMGYEQYF
many,TRBJ1-4,-,TRBV18,TGTGCCAGCTCACCACAAAGGGGAGCTAATGAAAAACTGTTTTTT,CASSPQRGANEKLFF
many,TRBJ1-5,-,TRBV30,TGTGCCTGGAGTGGAGGATTAGCAAATCAGCCCCAGCATTTT,CAWSGGLANQPQHF
-,TRBJ1-2,-,TRBV29-1,TGCAGCGTTCCGACAGCGATATTCTCTAACTATGGCTACACCTTC,CSVPTAIFSNYGYTF